The text below deals with one T cell receptor beta chain. The sample originates from a study of blood T cell repertoires in COVID-19. Study as a whole: Samples of COVID-19 (acute and convalescent) were obtained from the United States, Italy and Spain. PBMCs, B-cell-depleted T cells, or T cells were the source of the cDNA or gDNA that made up the material.

This CDR3 has 12 amino acids. The V end lost 8 bases, the J end lost 4 bases, and 11 bases lay between the germline ends. Germline lookup yields CDR1 SEHNR and CDR2 FQNEAQ (reference sequence). Per the authors' pipeline: Estimation of nucleated cell counts was performed using reference gene primer amplification. Sequencing used immunoSEQ multiplex PCR; TCRdb keeps in-frame clones, though not all of them. Clonal size and the V and J genes are those of that table, whereas D and trimming came from the DNA. The table shows 230,000 or so clones, with about 88% occurring only once. The sequence was obtained from a man between 40 and 49 years old with active or convalescent COVID-19. V and J are TRBV7-9 and TRBJ1-2, with D uncertain. The sample was peripheral blood. CDR3 in DNA: TGTGCCAGCTCCCCCGGGTCCTATGGCTACACCTTC. It translates to CASSPGSYGYTF.